This section outlines one T cell receptor (beta chain) sequence together with its context. Its antigen is not identified. After removal of 6 bases from V and 1 base from J, the junction contained 4 bases not matched to a gene. CDR3 length equals 15 residues. Germline V gives CDR1 ENHRY, CDR2 SYGVKD. This table comes from immunoSEQ multiplex PCR, and its TCRdb copy is limited to in-frame clones, with some not included. Of about 130,000 clones listed, over 90% are singletons. This sample is drawn from a study of T cell responses to AZD1222 COVID-19 vaccine. Study-wide findings and caveats: Spike-wide coverage was observed for vaccine-associated CD4 TCRs, with dominant responses at 160-218 and 743-854. In all cases, repertoires were sampled only after the peak T cell response.

Specimen: peripheral blood, collected on day 0 of AZD1222 vaccination. This chain joins TRBV10-3 and TRBJ2-3, with TRBD2 matching 10 bases. This sequence was found in an adult in good health. The CDR3 DNA reads TGTGCCATCAGCATCGGGACTAGCGGCACAGATACGCAGTATTTT. Translating it yields CAISIGTSGTDTQYF.